These 20 T cell receptor beta chains were all obtained from the same sample, sequenced in a study of cytomegalovirus exposure and HLA in healthy donors. In the PCR, 60 Vbeta and 13 Jbeta primers were used. TCRdb keeps only in-frame clones here, not all; method: immunoSEQ multiplex PCR. The sample lists around 130,000 clones, just over 75% occurring once. Sequencing was carried out using PBMCs. The receptors derive from a woman aged 45-65 years in good health and CMV-seronegative.

The chain employs TRBV5-1 and TRBJ2-6; D is uncertain. Trimming cost V 0 bases and J 2 bases, with 6 bases left between them. The CDR3 totals 15 residues. Germline-derived CDR1 and CDR2 are SGHRS and YFSETQ. CDR3 DNA sequence: TGCGCCAGCAGCTTGGACCGGGCTGGGGCCAACGTCCTGACTTTC. It encodes CASSLDRAGANVLTF.

The rearrangement joins TRBV19 to TRBJ1-4; 8 positions agree with TRBD1. V was clipped by 5 bases and J by 7 bases; unmatched bases: 9. Germline V gene lookup returns CDR1 LNHDA and CDR2 SQIVND (reference sequence). The CDR3 totals 15 residues. The CDR3 DNA sequence: TGTGCCAGTAGTTCCCCCGGGACAGGTGGTGAAAAACTGTTTTTT. Its translation: CASSSPGTGGEKLFF.

This clone was seen only once. The rearrangement links TRBV11-2 to TRBJ2-1; 7 bases match TRBD2. Germline loops: CDR1 SGHAT, CDR2 FQNNGV. The CDR3 has 14 residues. After removal of 0 bases from V and 6 bases from J, the junction contained 2 bases not matched to a gene. The CDR3 DNA is TGTGCCAGCAGCTTAGATCGGGAGGCCAATGAGCAGTTCTTC. Protein product: CASSLDREANEQFF.

The V and J genes are TRBV6-1 and TRBJ2-3; 11 positions match TRBD2. This CDR3 region has 23 residues. Per germline, CDR1 MNHNS and CDR2 SASEGT. Trimming removed 0 bases from V and 1 base from J; junction bases left unmatched: 21. CDR3 sequence: CASSEADPRGLAGGGPRTDTQYF. Here the CDR3 DNA reads TGTGCCAGCAGTGAAGCTGACCCCAGGGGGCTAGCGGGAGGCGGTCCTCGCACAGATACGCAGTATTTT.

The table lists this clone with a few counts. The chain is built from TRBV20-1 and TRBJ1-1; no clear D gene. Germline V CDR1 and CDR2: DFQATT, SNEGSKA (reference sequence). CDR3 length: 11 amino acids. V lost 6 bases, J lost 8 bases, and 13 bases lay in between. Here the CDR3 reads CSAPSGLEAFF. CDR3 nucleotide sequence: TGCAGTGCCCCCTCGGGGTTAGAAGCTTTCTTT.

The chain has TRBV6-6 and TRBJ1-1; 7 bases are a match to TRBD1. From germline, CDR1 is MNHNY and CDR2 SVGAGI (reference sequence). The CDR3 runs 15 residues. The trim removed 7 bases at V and 0 bases at J, leaving 8 bases unmatched. The CDR3 sequence is CASTGGTEMNTEAFF. The CDR3 nucleotides are TGTGCCAGCACTGGGGGGACAGAGATGAACACTGAAGCTTTCTTT.

The J gene is TRBJ2-1, the V gene TRBV28; the D is unclear. Germline-derived CDR1 and CDR2 are MDHEN and SYDVKM. This CDR3 comprises 13 residues. Trimming removed 1 base at V and 6 bases at J, with 7 bases between. CDR3 protein: CASSLSGPNEQFF. The CDR3, as DNA: TGTGCCAGCAGTTTATCTGGGCCCAATGAGCAGTTCTTC.

The V gene is TRBV28, the J gene TRBJ2-7; possibly TRBD1 for D (7 bases). CDR1 is MDHEN and CDR2 is SYDVKM in the germline V gene. Trimming took 7 bases from V and 3 from J, leaving 19 bases between them. CDR3 length: 15 residues. CDR3 sequence reads: CASTGEEGQHYEQYF. CDR3 DNA: TGTGCCAGCACGGGCGAGGAGGGACAGCACTACGAGCAGTACTTC.

This chain uses TRBV7-8 with TRBJ1-1, with 7 positions matching TRBD1. Per the germline V gene, CDR1 is SGHVS and CDR2 is FQNEAQ. CDR3 length: 14 amino acids. The ends lost 2 bases at V and 7 bases at J; junction bases unmatched: 7. CDR3 amino acids: CASSLSDRAGEAFF. The CDR3 DNA is TGTGCCAGCAGCTTATCTGACAGGGCGGGTGAAGCTTTCTTT.

The chain employs TRBV29-1 and TRBJ2-1, with 8 bases aligning to TRBD2. The J segment lost 0 bases and the V segment lost 7 bases, leaving 5 bases of the junction unmatched. CDR3 length equals 14 residues. Germline V gene sequence: CDR1 SQVTM, CDR2 ANQGSEA. The CDR3 DNA reads TGCAGCGCACCGAGCGGGAGCTCCTACAATGAGCAGTTCTTC. Its protein is CSAPSGSSYNEQFF.

In this sample, this clone turned up once. V usage is TRBV6-6 and J usage is TRBJ2-5; TRBD2 is a possible D gene (7 bases). CDR1 MNHNY and CDR2 SVGAGI come from the germline V gene (reference sequence). The CDR3 covers 16 residues. Trimming stripped 2 bases from V and 1 base from J, with 14 bases between. The CDR3 DNA follows: TGTGCCAGCAGTTACAGGGGGGGGGCCTCCCAAGAGACCCAGTACTTC. Amino acid sequence: CASSYRGGASQETQYF.

The gene calls are TRBV19 and TRBJ2-1; 8 nucleotides line up with TRBD2. From germline, CDR1 is LNHDA and CDR2 SQIVND (reference sequence). J gave up 8 bases and V 8 bases, and 23 bases lay outside the gene matches. This CDR3 has 18 amino acids. CDR3 sequence: CASHPGVLFGGRLDEQFF. The CDR3 DNA sequence: TGTGCCAGTCACCCCGGGGTATTATTCGGCGGGAGGCTTGATGAGCAGTTCTTC. Full variable domain (remainder filled in from reference TRBV19 and TRBJ2-1): DGGITQSPKYLFRKEGQNVTLSCEQNLNHDAMYWYRQDPGQGLRLIYYSQIVNDFQKGDIAEGYSVSREKKESFPLTVTSAQKNPTAFYLCASHPGVLFGGRLDEQFFGPGTRLTVL.

This clone was seen a handful of times. V usage is TRBV5-4 and J usage is TRBJ2-5, with 8 bases that match TRBD2. The CDR3 has 14 amino acids. V lost 3 bases to trimming and J lost 5 bases; unmatched junction nucleotides: 6. Germline V lookup: CDR1 SGHNT, CDR2 YYREEE (reference sequence). The CDR3 sequence: CASSSGGVLETQYF. CDR3 DNA: TGTGCCAGCAGCTCCGGGGGGGTGTTGGAGACCCAGTACTTC. The full variable domain, completed using reference TRBV5-4 and TRBJ2-5, is ETGVTQSPTHLIKTRGQQVTLRCSSQSGHNTVSWYQQALGQGPQFIFQYYREEENGRGNFPPRFSGLQFPNYSSELNVNALELDDSALYLCASSSGGVLETQYFGPGTRLLVL.

The rearrangement joins TRBV7-9 to TRBJ2-1; TRBD1 is a possible D gene (6 bases). CDR3 size: 16 residues. CDR1 is SEHNR, CDR2 FQNEAQ, per germline (reference sequence). V lost 5 bases and J 4 bases, leaving 18 bases between the germline ends. Written as DNA, the CDR3 is TGTGCCAGCAGCCATCCCGGGACACAGAATTACAATGAGCAGTTCTTC. Translating it yields CASSHPGTQNYNEQFF.

This clone was recorded only once. This sequence joins TRBV5-1 and TRBJ2-7; 11 bases align to TRBD2. The CDR3 is 17 amino acids. The trim removed 4 bases at V and 4 bases at J, leaving 13 bases unmatched. In germline, CDR1 is SGHRS, CDR2 YFSETQ. CDR3 bases: TGCGCCAGCAGCCCTCCAAACACTAGCGGGAGAACGTACGAGCAGTACGTC. It specifies CASSPPNTSGRTYEQYV.

The genes are TRBV9 and TRBJ2-2; 11 nucleotides align to TRBD2. With V trimmed by 0 bases and J by 3 bases, 7 bases remained unmatched. This CDR3 has 18 amino acids. CDR1 is SGDLS and CDR2 is YYNGEE in the germline V gene. Here the CDR3 DNA reads TGTGCCAGCAGCGTAGGACGCGGGACTAGCGGTTACACCGGGGAGCTGTTTTTT. Amino acid sequence: CASSVGRGTSGYTGELFF.

The DNA of the CDR3 is TGTGCCTGGAGTGTACTGGGCGGGAACTCAGATACGCAGTATTTT. Protein: CAWSVLGGNSDTQYF. The genes are TRBV30 and TRBJ2-3, with a tentative D call TRBD2 (6 bases). Trimming removed 0 bases from V and 4 bases from J, with 14 bases in between. Germline V lookup: CDR1 GTSNPN, CDR2 SVGIG (reference sequence). The CDR3 sequence is 15 residues long.

The rearrangement links TRBV15 to TRBJ2-5, with no clear D. V lost 1 base and J lost 2, with 11 bases in between. The CDR3 length is 15 residues. CDR1 and CDR2 (germline): LNHNV, YYDKDF (reference sequence). CDR3 in DNA: TGTGCCACCAGCAGAGGTACTCAGGTGCAAGAGACCCAGTACTTC. Amino acid sequence: CATSRGTQVQETQYF.

The CDR3: CASSFGSGVSKEKLFF. The CDR3 DNA reads as TGTGCCAGCAGCTTCGGCTCGGGGGTTTCAAAAGAAAAACTGTTTTTT. The rearrangement joins TRBV7-9 to TRBJ1-4, with D tentatively TRBD1 (5 bases). V lost 3 bases and J 8 bases, leaving 19 bases between the germline ends. Germline V CDR1 and CDR2: SEHNR, FQNEAQ (reference sequence). The length of the CDR3 is 16 residues.

This clone was recorded once. The chain joins TRBV6-6 to TRBJ1-1; TRBD1 agrees at 10 bases. The CDR3 is 15 amino acids. V shed 5 bases and J 7 bases; nucleotides not matched to a gene: 10. Germline lookup yields CDR1 MNHNY and CDR2 SVGAGI (reference sequence). This chain's CDR3 is CASSPDRDRGLEAFF. The CDR3 DNA reads TGTGCCAGCAGTCCTGATAGGGACAGGGGCCTTGAAGCTTTCTTT.